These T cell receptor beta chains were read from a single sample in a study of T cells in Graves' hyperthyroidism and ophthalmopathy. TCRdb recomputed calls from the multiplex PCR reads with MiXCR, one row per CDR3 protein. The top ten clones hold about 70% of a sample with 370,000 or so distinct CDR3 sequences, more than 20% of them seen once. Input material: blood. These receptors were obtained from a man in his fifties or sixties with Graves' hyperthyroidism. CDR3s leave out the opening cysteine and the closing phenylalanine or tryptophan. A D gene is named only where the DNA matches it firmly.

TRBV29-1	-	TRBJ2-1	SVGWTDEQF
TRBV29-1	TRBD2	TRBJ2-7	SVNSGRATYEQY
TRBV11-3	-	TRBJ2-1	ASSLEQGLHYNEQF
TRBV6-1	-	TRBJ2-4	ASSPQGLANIQY
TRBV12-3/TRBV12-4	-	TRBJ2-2	ASSSSGPLTGAAGELF
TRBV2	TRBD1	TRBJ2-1	ASSSDRGRHNEQF
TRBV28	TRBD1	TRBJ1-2	ASSPGQMNGYT
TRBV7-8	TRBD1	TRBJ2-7	ASSLRHAGTGEVYEQY
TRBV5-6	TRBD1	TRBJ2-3	ASSFFGQGTDTQY
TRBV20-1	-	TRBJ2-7	SARDFLGHYEQY
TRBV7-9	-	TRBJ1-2	ASSLGDGYT
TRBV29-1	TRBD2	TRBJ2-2	SARTSANTGELF
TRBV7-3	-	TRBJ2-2	ASSQLASGTGELF
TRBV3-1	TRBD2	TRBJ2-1	ASSLSGKVVNEQF
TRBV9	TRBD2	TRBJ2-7	ASSVASGTSYEQY
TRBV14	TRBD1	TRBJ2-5	ASSHGDDRDRKRQETQY
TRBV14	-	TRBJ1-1	ASGVGWNTEAF
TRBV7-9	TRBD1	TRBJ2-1	ASAVAAGGSYNEQF
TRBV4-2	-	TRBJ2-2	ASRSRTANTGELF
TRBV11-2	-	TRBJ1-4	ASSSRARWEKLF
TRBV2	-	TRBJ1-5	ASSWRGNQPQH
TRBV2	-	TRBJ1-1	ASSLDSNTEAF
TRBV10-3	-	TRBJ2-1	ATLGDANEQF
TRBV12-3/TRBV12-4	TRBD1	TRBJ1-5	ASSRGPGRPQH
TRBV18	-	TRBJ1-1	ASSQGRITEAF
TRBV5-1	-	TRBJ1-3	ASRPGAGNTIY
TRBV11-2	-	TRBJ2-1	ASSSELYNEQF
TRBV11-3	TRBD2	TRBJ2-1	ASSPLRGLADNEQF
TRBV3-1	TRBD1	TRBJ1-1	ASSQTGDTEAF
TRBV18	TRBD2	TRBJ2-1	ASSPLTSGKYNEQF
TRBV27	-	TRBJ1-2	ASRTSGGGYT
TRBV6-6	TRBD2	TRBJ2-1	ASSYSGLAGVVSNEQF
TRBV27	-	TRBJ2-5	ASRPLSGQETQY
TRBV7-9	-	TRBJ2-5	ASSTRDQETQY
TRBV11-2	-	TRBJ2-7	ASSQRTVSYEQY
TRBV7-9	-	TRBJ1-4	ASSNPGLNEKLF
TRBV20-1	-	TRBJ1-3	SASVQRFSGNTIY
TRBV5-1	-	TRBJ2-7	ASSLRGQGAYEQY
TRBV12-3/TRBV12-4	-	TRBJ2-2	ASSSRDMVGTGELF
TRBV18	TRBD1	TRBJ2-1	ASSPPTGQGFHEQF
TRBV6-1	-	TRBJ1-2	AGALAGIGYGYT
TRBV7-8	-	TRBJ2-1	ASSLLFMSSYNEQF
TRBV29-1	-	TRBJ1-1	SVGTGTSNTEAF
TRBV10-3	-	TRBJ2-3	AISEGRGADTQY
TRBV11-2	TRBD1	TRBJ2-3	ASSSLRRTGPDTQY
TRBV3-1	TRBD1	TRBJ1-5	ASSQGQGTSQPQH
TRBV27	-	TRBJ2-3	ASSPRGASTDAQY
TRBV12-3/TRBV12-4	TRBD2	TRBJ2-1	ASSFHIRTSGYNEQF
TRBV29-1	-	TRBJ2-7	SVEDGEKYEQY
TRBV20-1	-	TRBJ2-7	SARDRGTRSYEQY
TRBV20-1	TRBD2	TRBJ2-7	SANGEGYEQY
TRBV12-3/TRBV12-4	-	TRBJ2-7	ASSLGPGGSYEQY
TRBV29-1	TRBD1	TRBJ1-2	SVPGQGNYGYT
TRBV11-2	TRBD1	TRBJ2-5	ASSSGQGAWTQY
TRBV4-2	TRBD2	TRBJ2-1	ASSSAGTRGDEQF
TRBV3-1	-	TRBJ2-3	ASSQRSVTDTQY
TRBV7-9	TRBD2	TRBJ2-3	ASSPGTSGSRDTQY
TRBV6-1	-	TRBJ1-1	ASTQGPEAF
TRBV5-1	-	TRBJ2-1	ASSQDRQQF
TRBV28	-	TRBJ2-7	ASSGSSHEQY